Each of the 27 T cell receptor beta chains below was sequenced from the same sample in a study of cytotoxic CD8 clonotypes in ibrutinib-treated CLL. Only in-frame clones appear in the TCRdb table, and some are missing; sequencing was by immunoSEQ multiplex PCR. This sample has some 170,000 clones, with approximately 90% found just once. The material was PBMCs, obtained at disease progression, from a patient treated with ibrutinib. All receptors come from a human donor with chronic lymphocytic leukemia.

V is TRBV27 and J is TRBJ1-1, with D perhaps matching TRBD1 (6 bases). V was pared by 3 bases and J by 6 bases, with 14 bases between. Germline CDR1 reads MNHEY; CDR2 reads SMNVEV (reference sequence). The CDR3 is made up of 14 amino acids. The CDR3 sequence is CASSFQGSRSEAFF. In DNA form, the CDR3 reads TGTGCCAGCAGTTTTCAGGGGTCCCGGTCTGAAGCTTTCTTT.

V and J are TRBV5-5 and TRBJ1-5; D might be TRBD1 (6 bases). CDR1 is SGHKS and CDR2 is YYEKEE in the germline V gene (reference sequence). V lost 4 bases and J lost 1, with 12 bases in between. CDR3 size: 15 residues. The CDR3 here is CASSLVGGSNQPQHF. DNA of the CDR3: TGTGCCAGCAGCCTGGTCGGGGGCAGCAATCAGCCCCAGCATTTT.

This clone came up a few times. This sequence joins TRBV29-1 and TRBJ2-3; D may be TRBD1 (5 bases). Trimming shortened V by 2 bases and J by 0 bases, and 9 bases separated the two germline ends. CDR1 is SQVTM and CDR2 is ANQGSEA in the germline V gene. The CDR3 totals 14 residues. CDR3 nucleotide sequence: TGCAGCGTTGAAATAGGGGCCAGCACAGATACGCAGTATTTT. Amino acid sequence: CSVEIGASTDTQYF.

The V and J genes are TRBV28 and TRBJ2-2; 9 nucleotides line up with TRBD2. The CDR3 spans 17 residues. The trim removed 6 bases at V and 5 bases at J, leaving 13 bases unmatched. From germline, CDR1 is MDHEN and CDR2 SYDVKM. CDR3 nucleotides: TGTGCCAGCAGCCACGGACTAGCGAAAGCGGGGACCGGGGAGCTGTTTTTT. This codes for CASSHGLAKAGTGELFF.

A few counts support this clone. V is TRBV6-5 and J is TRBJ1-1; D is unresolved. The CDR3 runs to 15 residues. Germline-derived CDR1 and CDR2 are MNHEY and SVGAGI. The ends were cut back, 7 bases at V and 4 bases at J, with 19 bases in the middle. In DNA, the CDR3 is TGTGCCAGCACCCCAGGCCCCCAGTTGGGCACTGAAGCTTTCTTT. The encoded protein is CASTPGPQLGTEAFF.

The V and J genes are TRBV5-1 and TRBJ2-7; D may be TRBD1 (5 bases). CDR3 size: 15 residues. The ends were cut back, 3 bases at V and 2 bases at J, with 15 bases in the middle. The germline gives CDR1 SGHRS, CDR2 YFSETQ. CDR3 in DNA: TGCGCCAGCAGCTCCCCGACAGACAATCCCTACGAGCAGTACTTC. Translating it yields CASSSPTDNPYEQYF.

The J gene is TRBJ2-7, the V gene TRBV11-2; the D is unclear. Germline-derived CDR1 and CDR2 are SGHAT and FQNNGV. The V gene lost 0 bases and the J gene lost 7 bases, with 25 bases spanning the gap. The CDR3 has 18 amino acids. The DNA for the CDR3 is TGTGCCAGCAGCTTAGATTTTTCTCTAGTTCCTGCAAAATTTGAGCAGTACTTC. This encodes CASSLDFSLVPAKFEQYF. The entire variable domain, with the rest obtained from reference TRBV11-2 and TRBJ2-7, is as follows: EAGVAQSPRYKIIEKRQSVAFWCNPISGHATLYWYQQILGQGPKLLIQFQNNGVVDDSQLPKDRFSAERLKGVDSTLKIQPAKLEDSAVYLCASSLDFSLVPAKFEQYFGPGTRLTVT.

The chain combines TRBV11-2 with TRBJ1-1, with D perhaps matching TRBD1 (5 bases). The CDR3 runs to 14 residues. Trimming shortened V by 1 base and J by 6 bases, and 12 bases separated the two germline ends. Germline CDR1 reads SGHAT; CDR2 reads FQNNGV. CDR3 amino acids: CASSLVLQGAEAFF. The CDR3, as DNA: TGTGCCAGCAGCTTAGTTCTCCAGGGCGCTGAAGCTTTCTTT.

The chain has TRBV5-4 and TRBJ2-1; TRBD1 matches 10 bases. CDR1 and CDR2 from the germline V gene are SGHNT and YYREEE (reference sequence). The V and J ends lost 0 bases and 7 bases, in that order; junction bases with no gene match: 4. This CDR3 is 15 amino acids long. The CDR3 DNA is TGTGCCAGCAGCTTGGGACAGGGGGCGGGAAATGAGCAGTTCTTC. This gives the protein CASSLGQGAGNEQFF.

The CDR3 sequence is CASSERAVAYEQYF. In DNA form, the CDR3 reads TGTGCCAGCAGTGAACGAGCGGTAGCCTACGAGCAGTACTTC. The chain carries TRBV6-1 and TRBJ2-7, with TRBD2 as a possible D gene (5 bases). The CDR3 contains 14 residues. With 2 bases removed from V and 2 bases from J, the gap between germline ends came to 10 bases. CDR1 is MNHNS and CDR2 is SASEGT in the germline V gene.

The chain links TRBV5-6 to TRBJ2-7; the match to TRBD1 covers 10 bases. The CDR3 loop spans 15 amino acids. Unmatched junction bases numbered 5, after V lost 3 bases and J lost 2 bases. Germline CDR1 is SGHDT and CDR2 is YYEEEE. CDR3 sequence: CASSSYGQGAYEQYF. The CDR3 bases are TGTGCCAGCAGCTCATATGGACAGGGGGCCTACGAGCAGTACTTC.

The chain is built from TRBV7-9 and TRBJ2-7, with D maybe TRBD1 (5 bases). CDR1 is SEHNR and CDR2 is FQNEAQ in the germline V gene (reference sequence). Trimming removed 1 base at V and 0 bases at J, with 10 bases between. The CDR3 runs to 15 residues. Written as DNA, the CDR3 is TGTGCCAGCAGCTTAGGGGCAGGGTCCTCCTACGAGCAGTACTTC. It codes for CASSLGAGSSYEQYF.

The chain couples TRBV18 to TRBJ2-1; D is uncertain. The CDR3 spans 17 residues. Trimming shortened V by 6 bases and J by 6 bases, and 24 bases separated the two germline ends. The germline CDR1 and CDR2 sequences are KGHSH and LQKENI. CDR3 region: CASSPTAGSRTVNEQFF. The CDR3 DNA reads as TGTGCCAGCTCCCCAACCGCTGGTTCTAGGACCGTCAATGAGCAGTTCTTC.

The V and J genes are TRBV7-9 and TRBJ1-2; TRBD1 aligns across 7 bases. After removal of 7 bases from V and 5 bases from J, the junction contained 7 bases not matched to a gene. From germline, CDR1 is SEHNR and CDR2 FQNEAQ (reference sequence). The CDR3 length is 13 residues. The CDR3 bases are TGTGCCAGCACAGGAACAGGGGTTTATGGCTACACCTTC. Protein: CASTGTGVYGYTF. Combining the CDR3 with reference TRBV7-9 and TRBJ1-2 gives the whole variable domain DTGVSQNPRHKITKRGQNVTFRCDPISEHNRLYWYRQTLGQGPEFLTYFQNEAQLEKSRLLSDRFSAERPKGSFSTLEIQRTEQGDSAMYLCASTGTGVYGYTFGSGTRLTVV.

The rearrangement joins TRBV14 to TRBJ2-3, with D possibly matching TRBD2 (6 bases). Between the trimmed V and J ends, which lost 8 bases and 0 bases, there was a span of 12 bases. The CDR3 loop spans 14 amino acids. Germline assignment: CDR1 SGHDN and CDR2 FVKESK. The CDR3 DNA reads TGTGCCAGCGCGGAGGGAGGAAGCACAGATACGCAGTATTTT. Translating gives CASAEGGSTDTQYF.

This clone was found once. The chain recombines TRBV11-2 with TRBJ1-4; TRBD1 is a possible D gene (6 bases). From germline, CDR1 is SGHAT and CDR2 FQNNGV. The V gene lost 5 bases and the J gene lost 4 bases, with 23 bases spanning the gap. The CDR3 contains 18 residues. DNA for the CDR3: TGTGCCAGCAGCCCCCGGGGGGGCCCGCCGATCGGTAATGAAAAACTGTTTTTT. It specifies CASSPRGGPPIGNEKLFF.

The chain employs TRBV2 and TRBJ2-5, with TRBD2 matching 10 bases. The V gene end was trimmed by 8 bases and the J gene end by 5 bases; junction bases not matched to a gene: 11. Germline values: CDR1 SNHLY, CDR2 FYNNEI. The CDR3 covers 15 residues. CDR3 sequence (DNA): TGTGCCAGCGGGGATCTAGCGGGGGTTCTGGAGACCCAGTACTTC. As protein: CASGDLAGVLETQYF.

The V gene is TRBV4-3, the J gene TRBJ1-3, with 8 bases that match TRBD1. The CDR3 has 15 amino acids. Trimming at V came to 4 bases and at J to 3 bases, leaving 5 bases not matched to a gene. Germline V gene sequence: CDR1 LGHNA, CDR2 YSLEER. Here the CDR3 DNA reads TGCGCCAGCAGCCCGGACAGGGATGTTGGAAACACCATATATTTT. Translated, it gives CASSPDRDVGNTIYF.

The chain is built from TRBV5-4 and TRBJ2-3, with 12 positions matching TRBD1. Germline CDR1 reads SGHNT; CDR2 reads YYREEE (reference sequence). The V and J ends lost 0 bases and 10 bases, in that order; junction bases with no gene match: 9. This CDR3 region has 16 residues. The CDR3 region has the DNA TGTGCCAGCAGCTTGGTAGGGACAGGGGGCGGATCCGCGCAGTATTTT. It encodes CASSLVGTGGGSAQYF.

The table lists this clone with a count of one. The chain combines TRBV27 with TRBJ1-2, with D possibly being TRBD1 (5 bases). Trimming left V 2 bases short and J 0 bases short, with 13 bases between. Germline V CDR1 and CDR2: MNHEY, SMNVEV (reference sequence). This CDR3 is built from 16 residues. Here the CDR3 reads CASSLKARGANYGYTF. The DNA for the CDR3 is TGTGCCAGCAGTTTAAAAGCTCGAGGGGCTAACTATGGCTACACCTTC.

This chain links TRBV19 with TRBJ2-7, with 7 nucleotides matching TRBD1. Germline trimming cut 5 bases from V and 7 bases from J; bases unmatched to any gene: 5. CDR1 and CDR2 (germline): LNHDA, SQIVND (reference sequence). This CDR3 has 12 amino acids. CDR3 loop: CASSWDSQEQYF. The CDR3 nucleotides are TGTGCCAGTAGTTGGGACAGCCAAGAGCAGTACTTC. The whole variable domain, remainder taken from reference TRBV19 and TRBJ2-7, is DGGITQSPKYLFRKEGQNVTLSCEQNLNHDAMYWYRQDPGQGLRLIYYSQIVNDFQKGDIAEGYSVSREKKESFPLTVTSAQKNPTAFYLCASSWDSQEQYFGPGTRLTVT.

The V gene is TRBV27, the J gene TRBJ2-1; 10 nucleotides align to TRBD2. This CDR3 has 18 amino acids. With V trimmed by 4 bases and J by 0 bases, 9 bases remained unmatched. CDR1 is MNHEY, CDR2 SMNVEV, per germline (reference sequence). The CDR3 nucleotides are TGTGCCAGCAGTTCGACTAGCGGGCCCCCTAGCTCCTACAATGAGCAGTTCTTC. This codes for CASSSTSGPPSSYNEQFF.

The J gene is TRBJ1-2, the V gene TRBV7-2, with 7 bases matching TRBD1. The CDR3 consists of 15 residues. V trimming: 4 bases; J trimming: 1 base; junction bases outside the gene matches: 6. Germline V gene sequence: CDR1 SGHTA, CDR2 FQGNSA. The CDR3 region has the DNA TGTGCCAGCAGCTCCCGGGGGGACAGTAACTATGGCTACACCTTC. Its translation is CASSSRGDSNYGYTF.

V gene TRBV19 combines with J gene TRBJ1-2, with TRBD1 matching 9 bases. The J segment lost 0 bases and the V segment lost 7 bases, leaving 12 bases of the junction unmatched. Germline assignment: CDR1 LNHDA and CDR2 SQIVND (reference sequence). The CDR3 extends over 17 amino acids. In DNA, the CDR3 is TGTGCCAGTAATGGTAATGCCCGACAGGGGGCTAACTATGGCTACACCTTC. Translating gives CASNGNARQGANYGYTF. The whole variable domain, remainder taken from reference TRBV19 and TRBJ1-2, is DGGITQSPKYLFRKEGQNVTLSCEQNLNHDAMYWYRQDPGQGLRLIYYSQIVNDFQKGDIAEGYSVSREKKESFPLTVTSAQKNPTAFYLCASNGNARQGANYGYTFGSGTRLTVV.

The J gene is TRBJ2-7, the V gene TRBV27, with D perhaps being TRBD1 or TRBD2 (5 bases each). The ends were cut back, 2 bases at V and 4 bases at J, with 18 bases in the middle. The CDR3 is 16 amino acids. Germline values: CDR1 MNHEY, CDR2 SMNVEV (reference sequence). CDR3 in DNA: TGTGCCAGCAGTTTACTGGGGGAGCGCATCCTATACGAGCAGTACTTC. This gives the protein CASSLLGERILYEQYF.

CDR3 DNA sequence: TGTGCCAGCAGCTTAGGGACAGGGTATACAGATACGCAGTATTTT. Translation gives CASSLGTGYTDTQYF. The chain employs TRBV7-9 and TRBJ2-3, with TRBD1 identical over 8 bases. V lost 1 base, J lost 3 bases, and 3 bases stayed unmatched. CDR1 and CDR2 from the germline V gene are SEHNR and FQNEAQ (reference sequence). The CDR3 extends over 15 amino acids.

The rearrangement joins TRBV19 to TRBJ1-4, with a possible D match to TRBD1 (5 bases). Germline CDR1 is LNHDA and CDR2 is SQIVND (reference sequence). The CDR3 is 16 residues long. The V end was cut by 3 bases, the J end by 3 bases, with 14 bases between. CDR3 DNA sequence: TGTGCCAGTAGTATCTCCAGGGTCATCTCTAATGAAAAACTGTTTTTT. Its translation: CASSISRVISNEKLFF. Full variable domain (remainder filled in from reference TRBV19 and TRBJ1-4): DGGITQSPKYLFRKEGQNVTLSCEQNLNHDAMYWYRQDPGQGLRLIYYSQIVNDFQKGDIAEGYSVSREKKESFPLTVTSAQKNPTAFYLCASSISRVISNEKLFFGSGTQLSVL.